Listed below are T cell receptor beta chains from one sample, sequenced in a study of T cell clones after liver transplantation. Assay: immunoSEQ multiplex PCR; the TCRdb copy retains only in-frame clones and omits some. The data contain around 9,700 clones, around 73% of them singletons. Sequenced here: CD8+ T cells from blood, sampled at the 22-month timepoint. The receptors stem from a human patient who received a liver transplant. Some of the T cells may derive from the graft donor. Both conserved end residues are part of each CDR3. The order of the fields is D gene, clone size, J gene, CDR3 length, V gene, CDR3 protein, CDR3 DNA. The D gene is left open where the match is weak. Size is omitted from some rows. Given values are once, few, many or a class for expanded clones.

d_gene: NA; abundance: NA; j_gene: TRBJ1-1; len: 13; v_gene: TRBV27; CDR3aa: CASSYMGDTEAFF; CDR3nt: TGTGCCAGCAGTTACATGGGGGACACTGAAGCTTTCTTT
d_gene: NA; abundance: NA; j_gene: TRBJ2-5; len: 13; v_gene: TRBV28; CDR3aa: CASSFTSQETQYF; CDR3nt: TGTGCCAGCAGTTTTACCAGTCAAGAGACCCAGTACTTC
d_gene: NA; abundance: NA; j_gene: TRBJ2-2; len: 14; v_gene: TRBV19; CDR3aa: CASSTGLDTGELFF; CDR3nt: TGTGCCAGTAGTACGGGGTTGGACACCGGGGAGCTGTTTTTT
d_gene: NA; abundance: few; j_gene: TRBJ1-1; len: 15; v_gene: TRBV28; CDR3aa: CASSLLAGVVTEAFF; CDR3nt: TGTGCCAGCAGTTTATTGGCCGGGGTAGTCACTGAAGCTTTCTTT
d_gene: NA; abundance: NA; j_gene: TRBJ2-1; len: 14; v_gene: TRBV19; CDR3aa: CASSRELAYNEQFF; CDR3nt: TGTGCCAGCTCCCGGGAGTTGGCCTACAATGAGCAGTTCTTC
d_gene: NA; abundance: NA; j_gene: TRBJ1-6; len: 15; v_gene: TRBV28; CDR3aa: CASSSHTGLNSPLHF; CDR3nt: TGTGCCAGCAGTTCGCACACAGGGTTGAATTCACCCCTCCACTTT
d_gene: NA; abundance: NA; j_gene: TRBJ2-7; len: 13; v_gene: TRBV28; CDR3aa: CASSFWGGDEQYF; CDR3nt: TGTGCCAGCAGTTTCTGGGGAGGCGACGAGCAGTACTTC
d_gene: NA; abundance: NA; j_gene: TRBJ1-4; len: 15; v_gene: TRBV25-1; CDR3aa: CASSEPGRSNEKLFF; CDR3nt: TGTGCCAGCAGTGAACCCGGACGGTCTAATGAAAAACTGTTTTTT
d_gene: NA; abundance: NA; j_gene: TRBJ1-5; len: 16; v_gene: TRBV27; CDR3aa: CASSLGPGASNQPQHF; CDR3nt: TGTGCCAGCAGTTTAGGTCCAGGGGCCAGCAATCAGCCCCAGCATTTT
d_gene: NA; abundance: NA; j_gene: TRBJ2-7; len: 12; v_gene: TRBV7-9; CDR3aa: CASLERGGEQYF; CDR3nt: TGTGCCAGCCTCGAAAGAGGAGGCGAGCAGTACTTC
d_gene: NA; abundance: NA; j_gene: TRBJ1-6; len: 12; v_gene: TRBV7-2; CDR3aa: CASSLPNSPLHF; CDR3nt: TGTGCCAGCAGCTTACCAAATTCACCCCTCCACTTT
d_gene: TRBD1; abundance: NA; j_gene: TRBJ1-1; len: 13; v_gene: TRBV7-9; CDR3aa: CASSRTGRTEAFF; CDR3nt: TGTGCCAGCAGCCGGACAGGGCGGACTGAAGCTTTCTTT
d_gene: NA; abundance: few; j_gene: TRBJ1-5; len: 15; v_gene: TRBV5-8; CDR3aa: CASSLTGASNQPQHF; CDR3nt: TGTGCCAGCAGCTTGACGGGAGCTAGCAATCAGCCCCAGCATTTT
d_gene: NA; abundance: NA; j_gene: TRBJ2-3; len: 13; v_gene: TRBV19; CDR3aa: CAVEGLSTDTQYF; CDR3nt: TGTGCAGTAGAGGGCCTGAGCACAGATACGCAGTATTTT
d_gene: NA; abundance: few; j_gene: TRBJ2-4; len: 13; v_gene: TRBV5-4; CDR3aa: CASSLGGANIQYF; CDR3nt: TGTGCCAGCAGTTTAGGGGGGGCAAACATTCAGTACTTC
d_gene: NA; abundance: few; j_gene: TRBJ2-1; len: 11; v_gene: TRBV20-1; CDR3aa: CSARTLAEQFF; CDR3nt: TGCAGTGCTAGAACCCTAGCCGAGCAGTTCTTC
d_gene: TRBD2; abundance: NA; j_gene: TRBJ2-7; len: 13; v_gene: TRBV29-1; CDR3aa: CSVKSGLNYEQYF; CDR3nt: TGCAGCGTTAAATCGGGACTAAACTACGAGCAGTACTTC
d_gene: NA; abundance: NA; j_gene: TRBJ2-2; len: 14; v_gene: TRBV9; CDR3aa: CASSGTGSTGELFF; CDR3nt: TGTGCCAGCAGCGGAACGGGGAGCACCGGGGAGCTGTTTTTT
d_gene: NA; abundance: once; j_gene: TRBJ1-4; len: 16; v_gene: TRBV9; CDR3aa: CASSVAPGRGGEKLFF; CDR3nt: TGTGCCAGCAGCGTAGCCCCTGGCCGGGGTGGGGAAAAACTGTTTTTT
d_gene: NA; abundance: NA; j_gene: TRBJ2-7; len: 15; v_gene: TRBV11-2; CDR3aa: CASSLAPGERYEQYF; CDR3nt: TGTGCCAGCAGCTTAGCCCCAGGGGAGAGGTACGAGCAGTACTTC
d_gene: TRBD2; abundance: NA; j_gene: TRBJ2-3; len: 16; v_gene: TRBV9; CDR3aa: CASSHTSGSSTDTQYF; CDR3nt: TGTGCCAGCAGCCATACTAGCGGGTCCTCCACAGATACGCAGTATTTT
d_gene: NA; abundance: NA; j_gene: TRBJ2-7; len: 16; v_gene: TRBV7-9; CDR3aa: CASSNPRWDVTYEQYF; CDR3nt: TGTGCCAGCAGCAACCCCAGGTGGGACGTCACCTACGAGCAGTACTTC
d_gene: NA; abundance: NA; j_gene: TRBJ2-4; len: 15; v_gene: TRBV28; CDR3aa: CASSIPGNDKNIQYF; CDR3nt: TGTGCCAGCAGTATCCCAGGGAATGACAAAAACATTCAGTACTTC
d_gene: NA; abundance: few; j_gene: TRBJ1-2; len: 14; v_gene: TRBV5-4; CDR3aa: CASSLSGSNYGYTF; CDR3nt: TGTGCCAGCAGCTTGAGTGGCAGTAACTATGGCTACACCTTC
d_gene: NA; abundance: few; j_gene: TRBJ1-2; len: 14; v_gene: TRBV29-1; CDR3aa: CSVAYKTTAYGYTF; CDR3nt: TGCAGCGTGGCCTACAAAACGACTGCCTATGGCTACACCTTC
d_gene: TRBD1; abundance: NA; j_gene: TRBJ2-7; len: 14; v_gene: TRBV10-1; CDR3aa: CASNPTGGYYEQYF; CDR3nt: TGCGCCAGCAACCCGACAGGGGGCTACTACGAGCAGTACTTC
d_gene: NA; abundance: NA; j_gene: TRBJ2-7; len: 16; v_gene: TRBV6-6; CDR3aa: CASNVPRESGPYEQYF; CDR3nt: TGTGCCAGCAACGTTCCCAGGGAATCAGGGCCTTACGAGCAGTACTTC
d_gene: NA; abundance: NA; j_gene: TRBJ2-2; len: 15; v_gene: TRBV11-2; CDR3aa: CASSFLAGSTGELFF; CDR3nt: TGTGCCAGCAGCTTTCTTGCGGGTAGCACCGGGGAGCTGTTTTTT
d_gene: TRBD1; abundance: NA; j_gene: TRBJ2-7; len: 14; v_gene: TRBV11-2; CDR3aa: CASRIGQGAYEQYF; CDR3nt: TGTGCCAGCAGAATCGGACAGGGGGCTTACGAGCAGTACTTC
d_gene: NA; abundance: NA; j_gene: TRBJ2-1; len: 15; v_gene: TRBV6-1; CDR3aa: CASSETGSSYNEQFF; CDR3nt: TGTGCCAGCAGTGAAACCGGAAGCTCCTACAATGAGCAGTTCTTC
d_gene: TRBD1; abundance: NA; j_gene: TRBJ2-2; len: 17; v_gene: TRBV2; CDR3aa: CASSIPRQGANTGELFF; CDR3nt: TGTGCCAGCAGTATACCGAGACAGGGGGCCAACACCGGGGAGCTGTTTTTT
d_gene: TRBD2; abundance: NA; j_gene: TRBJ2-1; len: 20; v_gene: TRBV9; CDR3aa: CASSAGASGGATSSYNEQFF; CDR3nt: TGTGCCAGCAGCGCAGGGGCTAGCGGGGGGGCTACGAGCTCCTACAATGAGCAGTTCTTC
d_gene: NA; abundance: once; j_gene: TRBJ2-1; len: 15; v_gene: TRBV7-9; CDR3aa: CASSLASGVYNEQFF; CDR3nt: TGTGCCAGCAGCTTAGCATCGGGGGTTTACAATGAGCAGTTCTTC
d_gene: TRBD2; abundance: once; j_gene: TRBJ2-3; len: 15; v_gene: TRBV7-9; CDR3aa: CASSPPGLAGDTQYF; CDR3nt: TGTGCCAGCAGCCCACCGGGACTAGCGGGAGATACGCAGTATTTT